Listed here are 5 T cell receptor beta chains from one sample, sequenced in a study of T cells in Graves' hyperthyroidism and ophthalmopathy. Template material for amplifying TCR beta CDR3 regions consisted of RNA transcripts. HTBI primers were used for first-round RT-PCR of the TCR CDR3. TCRdb called the multiplex PCR reads again in MiXCR, with one record for every CDR3 protein. The table includes 500,000 to 550,000 distinct CDR3 sequences, nearly 20% detected once. The sample was blood. All receptors come from a man aged 35-49 years with Graves' ophthalmopathy.

At least ten counts were recorded for this clonotype. The chain couples TRBV28 to TRBJ2-1, with TRBD1 matching over 7 bases. CDR3 length equals 15 residues. V trimming: 5 bases; J trimming: 7 bases; junction bases outside the gene matches: 11. From germline, CDR1 is MDHEN and CDR2 SYDVKM. The CDR3 region has the DNA TGTGCCAGCAGTCTGCCTGACAGGGTGGGTAATGAGCAGTTCTTC. Protein: CASSLPDRVGNEQFF.

The table lists this clonotype with many counts. CDR3 amino acids: CSANIPPGYTEAFF. The CDR3 DNA is TGCAGTGCTAACATCCCTCCAGGGTACACTGAAGCTTTCTTT. The genes are TRBV20-1 and TRBJ1-1, with D perhaps matching TRBD1 (5 bases). The V and J ends lost 4 bases and 3 bases respectively, with 15 bases between them. The V gene's germline CDR1 is DFQATT and CDR2 SNEGSKA (reference sequence). This CDR3 is built from 14 residues.

The CDR3 DNA is TGTGCCAGCAGTTACTCGAGAAACCTTCCCGGGGAGCTGTTTTTT. Translation gives CASSYSRNLPGELFF. The chain employs TRBV6-5 and TRBJ2-2; D gene uncertain. Germline CDR1 MNHEY, CDR2 SVGAGI. The CDR3 runs 15 residues. The germline V and J ends were trimmed by 0 bases and 6 bases, with 11 bases remaining between them.

Only a few counts were recorded for this clonotype. The rearrangement uses TRBV29-1 and TRBJ2-5, with 8 bases lining up with TRBD2. Germline V gene data show CDR1 as SQVTM and CDR2 as ANQGSEA. There are 16 residues in the CDR3. Germline trimming cut 1 base from V and 6 bases from J; bases unmatched to any gene: 13. The CDR3 nucleotides read TGCAGCGTTGAAGGGAAGCGGGGGCCCAGAGGAAAGACCCAGTACTTC. Amino acids: CSVEGKRGPRGKTQYF.

V is TRBV6-1 and J is TRBJ2-1; 8 nucleotides line up with TRBD1. This CDR3 contains 13 residues. V shed 10 bases and J 7 bases; nucleotides not matched to a gene: 9. CDR1 and CDR2 (germline): MNHNS, SASEGT. The chain's CDR3 is CATLDRVRNEQFF. The CDR3 DNA follows: TGTGCCACCCTGGACAGGGTTCGGAATGAGCAGTTCTTC.